This T cell receptor beta chain comes out of a study of molecular identifiers for immune sequencing clone quantification. Whole-study findings and limits: Effector cells kept over 97% of their molecules in clones above 20 RNA copies, while naive cells kept under 1% there. Among approximately 1 million naive cells, as was reported, spiked Jurkat TCR RNA from one cell was detectable.

Previously described methods with listed TCR primers produced the bulk TCR libraries. TCRdb re-called the PCR reads with MiXCR, one entry per CDR3 protein. The sample lists about 640,000 distinct CDR3 sequences; about 20% were seen once. Of note for this clonotype: Its target is unknown. A read error may be the cause here, since a much bigger clone is one base away.

Naive CD8 libraries used about 20,000 to 1,100,000 sorted cells and 10%, 30% or 50% RNA. V gave up 2 bases and J gave up 4 bases, with 9 bases separating them. The CDR3 covers 12 residues. Germline loops: CDR1 DFQATT, CDR2 SNEGSKA (reference sequence). This receptor was taken from a human donor in good health. Some libraries in this study had Jurkat cell RNA spiked in. The chain joins TRBV20-1 to TRBJ2-7, with D maybe TRBD2 (6 bases). Sequenced: naive CD8+ T cells from blood, with Jurkat cell RNA spiked in. The subset here: FACS-sorted CD8+CD4-CCR7+CD45RA+ naive T cells. The CDR3 spells CSARWGEYEQYF. As DNA, the CDR3 is TGCAGTGCTAGATGGGGGGAGTACGAGCAGTACTTC.